Only a few counts were recorded for the clone carrying this T cell receptor beta chain. The antigen is undetermined. This entry belongs to a study of response to subunit inactivated influenza vaccine. Using its own MiXCR run on the RT-PCR reads, TCRdb lists one record per CDR3 protein. Here the sample spans more than 400,000 distinct CDR3 sequences, 6.5% to 8% being singletons. General observations from the study: The authors suggested that every seasonal influenza vaccination recruits few new T cells.

Trimming took 6 bases from V and 6 from J; bases not matched to a gene: 8. This CDR3 contains 14 residues. The germline V gene encodes CDR1 DFQATT and CDR2 SNEGSKA (reference sequence). The specimen comprised PBMCs from blood, sampled about 23 months after vaccination. This rearrangement joins TRBV20-1 to TRBJ2-3; 11 nucleotides agree with TRBD2. The sequence derives from a man aged 50-75 years who received an inactivated influenza vaccine. The CDR3 sequence: CSAHTSGRFDTQYF. DNA for the CDR3: TGCAGTGCCCATACTAGCGGGAGATTTGATACGCAGTATTTT.